This T cell receptor (beta chain) was captured by sequencing in a study of Ad26.COV2.S vaccination and SARS-CoV-2 variants. This clone appeared a few times. Profiling relied on immunoSEQ multiplex PCR, and the TCRdb table lists in-frame clones only, not all of them. The top ten clones hold less than 15% of a sample with hundreds of thousands of clones, over 75% of them seen once. Treatment described: roughly 20 received Ad26.COV2.S at low or high dose, single or two shots; 5 received placebo; per-sample allocation not given. Day 63 following the first vaccine or placebo injection was when the samples were taken. The TCR comes from a person aged 18-60 years who received the Ad26.COV2.S COVID-19 vaccine or a placebo. Sequenced here: peripheral blood, sampled in a trial of Ad26.COV2.S vaccine versus placebo.

CDR3 loop: CASILLGAGELFF. CDR3 DNA: TGTGCCAGCATCCTCCTGGGGGCCGGGGAGCTGTTTTTT. The chain recombines TRBV7-9 with TRBJ2-2; the D gene could be TRBD1 or TRBD2 (5 bases each). The CDR3 is 13 residues long. With 7 bases removed from V and 6 bases from J, the gap between germline ends came to 12 bases. CDR1 and CDR2 (germline): SEHNR, FQNEAQ (reference sequence).